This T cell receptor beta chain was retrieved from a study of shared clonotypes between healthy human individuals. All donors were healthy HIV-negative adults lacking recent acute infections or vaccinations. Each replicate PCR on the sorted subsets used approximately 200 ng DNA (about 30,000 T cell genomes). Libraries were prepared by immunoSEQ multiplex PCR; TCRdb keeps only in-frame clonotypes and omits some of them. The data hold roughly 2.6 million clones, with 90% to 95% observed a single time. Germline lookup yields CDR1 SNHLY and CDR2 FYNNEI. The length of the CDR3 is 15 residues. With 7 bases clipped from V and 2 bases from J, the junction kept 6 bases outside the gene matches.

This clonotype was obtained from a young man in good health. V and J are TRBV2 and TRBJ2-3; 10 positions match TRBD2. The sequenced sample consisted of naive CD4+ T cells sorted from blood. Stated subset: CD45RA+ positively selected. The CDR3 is CASTRLAGLTDTQYF. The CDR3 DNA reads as TGTGCCAGCACCCGACTAGCGGGCCTCACAGATACGCAGTATTTT.